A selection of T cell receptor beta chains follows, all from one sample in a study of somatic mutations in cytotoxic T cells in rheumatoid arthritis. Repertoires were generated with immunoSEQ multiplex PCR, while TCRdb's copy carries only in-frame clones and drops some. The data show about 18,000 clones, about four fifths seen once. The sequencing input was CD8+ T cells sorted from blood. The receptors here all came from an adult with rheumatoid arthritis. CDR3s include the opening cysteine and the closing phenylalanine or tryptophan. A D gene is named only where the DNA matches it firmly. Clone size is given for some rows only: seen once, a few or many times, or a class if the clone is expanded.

cdr3_nt: TGTGCCAGCAGTTTGCCGGGGGCAAGGGAGCAGTACTTC
cdr3_aa: CASSLPGAREQYF
d_call: NA
j_call: TRBJ2-7
v_call: TRBV13
clone_size: once

cdr3_nt: TGTGCCAGCAGTTACTCGTGGCACGCCTACGAGCAGTACTTC
cdr3_aa: CASSYSWHAYEQYF
d_call: NA
j_call: TRBJ2-7
v_call: TRBV6-6
clone_size: NA

cdr3_nt: TGTGCCAGCAGCTATGGACAGGGTCCCGCATACGAGCAGTACTTC
cdr3_aa: CASSYGQGPAYEQYF
d_call: TRBD1
j_call: TRBJ2-7
v_call: TRBV7-9
clone_size: NA

cdr3_nt: TGTGCCAGCAGCTTAGAATTGGGAAGCTACGAGCAGTACTTC
cdr3_aa: CASSLELGSYEQYF
d_call: NA
j_call: TRBJ2-7
v_call: TRBV11-2
clone_size: NA

cdr3_nt: TGTGCCAGCAGCCCCCGGGACAGGCTCTACAATGAGCAGTTCTTC
cdr3_aa: CASSPRDRLYNEQFF
d_call: TRBD1
j_call: TRBJ2-1
v_call: TRBV5-6
clone_size: NA

cdr3_nt: TGCGCCAGCAGTGAGTCGGTGGCATACGAGCAGTACTTC
cdr3_aa: CASSESVAYEQYF
d_call: NA
j_call: TRBJ2-7
v_call: TRBV10-1
clone_size: NA

cdr3_nt: TGTGCCACCAGCAGAGATTTTTGGGGCTCTGATCATTCGGAGCCCCAGCATTTT
cdr3_aa: CATSRDFWGSDHSEPQHF
d_call: NA
j_call: TRBJ1-5
v_call: TRBV15
clone_size: NA

cdr3_nt: TGCGCCAGCAGCCAGGGGACTCACGGGGGCAATGAGCAGTTCTTC
cdr3_aa: CASSQGTHGGNEQFF
d_call: NA
j_call: TRBJ2-1
v_call: TRBV4-1
clone_size: NA

cdr3_nt: TGTGCCAGCAGCTCCGGGACAGGGACCTACGAGCAGTACTTC
cdr3_aa: CASSSGTGTYEQYF
d_call: TRBD1
j_call: TRBJ2-7
v_call: TRBV5-6
clone_size: few

cdr3_nt: TGCGCCAGCAGCTTGGGACTAGCGGGAGGCAACGAGCAGTACTTC
cdr3_aa: CASSLGLAGGNEQYF
d_call: TRBD2
j_call: TRBJ2-7
v_call: TRBV5-1
clone_size: NA

cdr3_nt: TGTGCCACCAGCAAGGGGACAGGGGCTTTCTTCTATGGCTACACCTTC
cdr3_aa: CATSKGTGAFFYGYTF
d_call: TRBD1
j_call: TRBJ1-2
v_call: TRBV15
clone_size: NA

cdr3_nt: TGTGCCAGCAGCTTGATCTGGGGGGAGGGGACCCAGTACTTC
cdr3_aa: CASSLIWGEGTQYF
d_call: TRBD2
j_call: TRBJ2-5
v_call: TRBV5-6
clone_size: NA

cdr3_nt: TGCGCCAGCAGTGACAGCAATAACTATGGCTACACCTTC
cdr3_aa: CASSDSNNYGYTF
d_call: NA
j_call: TRBJ1-2
v_call: TRBV10-2
clone_size: NA

cdr3_nt: TGTGCCAGCAGTGCCAACTTAAATGAGCAGTTCTTC
cdr3_aa: CASSANLNEQFF
d_call: NA
j_call: TRBJ2-1
v_call: TRBV27
clone_size: NA

cdr3_nt: TGTGCCAGCAGCTTGGGACTAGCGGGCGGTGAGCAGTTCTTC
cdr3_aa: CASSLGLAGGEQFF
d_call: TRBD2
j_call: TRBJ2-1
v_call: TRBV7-9
clone_size: NA

cdr3_nt: TGTGCCAGCAGCCAAGATACCCAGGGCATGTATGGCTACACCTTC
cdr3_aa: CASSQDTQGMYGYTF
d_call: NA
j_call: TRBJ1-2
v_call: TRBV4-2
clone_size: NA

cdr3_nt: TGTGCCAGCAGCTTGGTGGGGGATGACGGCTACACCTTC
cdr3_aa: CASSLVGDDGYTF
d_call: NA
j_call: TRBJ1-2
v_call: TRBV5-6
clone_size: NA

cdr3_nt: TGTGCTAGTGGTTTTACCCTAGTGGGGAGTGGAAACACCATATATTTT
cdr3_aa: CASGFTLVGSGNTIYF
d_call: NA
j_call: TRBJ1-3
v_call: TRBV12-5
clone_size: NA

cdr3_nt: TGTGCCAGCAGCCAAGCTCTAGGGAGGGACAACAATGAGCAGTTCTTC
cdr3_aa: CASSQALGRDNNEQFF
d_call: NA
j_call: TRBJ2-1
v_call: TRBV4-2
clone_size: NA

cdr3_nt: TGTGCCAGCAGCATCACACGGACTGGGACACAAGGAGAGACCCAGTACTTC
cdr3_aa: CASSITRTGTQGETQYF
d_call: NA
j_call: TRBJ2-5
v_call: TRBV11-2
clone_size: NA

cdr3_nt: TGCAGCGTTGGGCTTCAGTCGTGGAAGACCCAGTACTTC
cdr3_aa: CSVGLQSWKTQYF
d_call: NA
j_call: TRBJ2-5
v_call: TRBV29-1
clone_size: NA

cdr3_nt: TGTGCCAGCAGCTTAGAGCCGGGGGGGCCCAATGAGCAGTTCTTC
cdr3_aa: CASSLEPGGPNEQFF
d_call: TRBD2
j_call: TRBJ2-1
v_call: TRBV11-2
clone_size: NA

cdr3_nt: TGTGCCAGCAGCTATAGCGGGGGCCCTTCCTACGAGCAGTACTTC
cdr3_aa: CASSYSGGPSYEQYF
d_call: TRBD2
j_call: TRBJ2-7
v_call: TRBV27
clone_size: NA

cdr3_nt: TGTGCCAGCAGGCATCCTAGGTTGGCGGGCACAGATACGCAGTATTTT
cdr3_aa: CASRHPRLAGTDTQYF
d_call: NA
j_call: TRBJ2-3
v_call: TRBV7-9
clone_size: NA

cdr3_nt: TGTGCCAGCAGTCCTCAGGCGGCGGGAGGCTACACCTTC
cdr3_aa: CASSPQAAGGYTF
d_call: NA
j_call: TRBJ1-2
v_call: TRBV6-6
clone_size: NA

cdr3_nt: TGTGCCAGCAGCCCCTGGACAGGGGATGCTTCACCCCTCCACTTT
cdr3_aa: CASSPWTGDASPLHF
d_call: TRBD1
j_call: TRBJ1-6
v_call: TRBV14
clone_size: NA

cdr3_nt: TGTGCCAGCAGCCAAGATTTTACGGATCCCTACGAGCAGTACTTC
cdr3_aa: CASSQDFTDPYEQYF
d_call: NA
j_call: TRBJ2-7
v_call: TRBV4-2
clone_size: NA

cdr3_nt: TGTGCCAGCAGCTTAGATGACAGCTATGGCTACACCTTC
cdr3_aa: CASSLDDSYGYTF
d_call: NA
j_call: TRBJ1-2
v_call: TRBV13
clone_size: few

cdr3_nt: TGTGCCAGCAGCCAAGATGGGGGCGAGCAGTACTTC
cdr3_aa: CASSQDGGEQYF
d_call: NA
j_call: TRBJ2-7
v_call: TRBV14
clone_size: NA

cdr3_nt: TGTGCCTCCGGACAGGGGAGAGACACCATATATTTT
cdr3_aa: CASGQGRDTIYF
d_call: TRBD1
j_call: TRBJ1-3
v_call: TRBV30
clone_size: NA

cdr3_nt: TGTGCCAGCAGTTACGGGACAGGGGCGCGCAATTCACCCCTCCACTTT
cdr3_aa: CASSYGTGARNSPLHF
d_call: TRBD1
j_call: TRBJ1-6
v_call: TRBV6-5
clone_size: NA

cdr3_nt: TGTGCCTGGAGTCCAGACAGGGACGAGCAGTACTTC
cdr3_aa: CAWSPDRDEQYF
d_call: TRBD1
j_call: TRBJ2-7
v_call: TRBV30
clone_size: few